Listed below are T cell receptor beta chains from one sample, sequenced in a study of T cells expressing NK-cell markers. From the 5' RACE reads, TCRdb lists one entry per CDR3 protein and no DNA. The table counts about half a million distinct CDR3 sequences; almost 1.5% lies in the top ten. The source material was blood T cells: a sorted CD56 or NKG2C T cell subset, CD4+ or CD8+ T cells, or bulk PBMC T cells (not recorded which). The receptors originated from a woman in her forties or fifties in good health. Each CDR3 is given with its conserved first and last residue.

J: TRBJ1-1
V: TRBV12-3/TRBV12-4
CDR3: CAISGTPNTEAFF

J: TRBJ2-1
V: TRBV14
CDR3: CASSHSWDRGYNEQFF

J: TRBJ2-1
V: TRBV7-9
CDR3: CASSLGASGSYEQFF

J: TRBJ2-1
V: TRBV5-1
CDR3: CASSLTGQGLNEQFF

J: TRBJ2-5
V: TRBV24-1
CDR3: CATSGPGGVIETQYF

J: TRBJ1-1
V: TRBV2
CDR3: CASIKTGYTEAFF

J: TRBJ1-5
V: TRBV5-8
CDR3: CASSSATGSRNQPQHF

J: TRBJ1-4
V: TRBV5-1
CDR3: CASSLVDPTANEKLFF

J: TRBJ1-1
V: TRBV5-1
CDR3: CASSFGSGLLNTEAFF

J: TRBJ1-1
V: TRBV7-9
CDR3: CASSFGQSYTEAFF

J: TRBJ2-2
V: TRBV15
CDR3: CATSRGFPGLGTGELFF

J: TRBJ2-1
V: TRBV5-1
CDR3: CASSDRLAHNEQFF

J: TRBJ2-1
V: TRBV3-1
CDR3: CASSQILAGGEQFF

J: TRBJ1-1
V: TRBV19
CDR3: CASSRKTVEAFF

J: TRBJ2-2
V: TRBV12-3/TRBV12-4
CDR3: CASGGTIFTGELFF

J: TRBJ2-3
V: TRBV18
CDR3: CASSFRDRVADTQYF

J: TRBJ2-3
V: TRBV20-1
CDR3: CSARAAVFGGGKRPDTQYF

J: TRBJ2-7
V: TRBV6-5
CDR3: CASSYTEAGAASYEQYF

J: TRBJ2-1
V: TRBV4-2
CDR3: CASSQKRGLEDNEQFF

J: TRBJ2-2
V: TRBV6-1
CDR3: CASSPGHNTGELFF

J: TRBJ2-3
V: TRBV14
CDR3: CASSQDMIHTDTQYF

J: TRBJ1-2
V: TRBV5-5
CDR3: CASSLTGQGNYGYTF

J: TRBJ2-2
V: TRBV5-5
CDR3: CASSPNRLAGTGELFF

J: TRBJ2-7
V: TRBV5-5
CDR3: CASSPGPGHPYEQYF

J: TRBJ2-3
V: TRBV11-2
CDR3: CASSHRGRDSSTDTQYF

J: TRBJ1-5
V: TRBV10-3
CDR3: CATKGGESNQPQHF

J: TRBJ2-3
V: TRBV12-3/TRBV12-4
CDR3: CASSFGTGADTQYF

J: TRBJ1-4
V: TRBV12-3/TRBV12-4
CDR3: CASSFQSGGGGEKLFF

J: TRBJ2-1
V: TRBV4-1
CDR3: CASSQEGRLAGAYDEQFF

J: TRBJ2-1
V: TRBV19
CDR3: CASRGQGAGEQFF

J: TRBJ2-1
V: TRBV5-1
CDR3: CATGGGPESYNEQFF

J: TRBJ2-7
V: TRBV10-3
CDR3: CAIGQRTYEQYF

J: TRBJ2-2
V: TRBV28
CDR3: CASKTGSRNTGELFF

J: TRBJ2-7
V: TRBV6-6
CDR3: CASSPLGHEQYF

J: TRBJ2-2
V: TRBV12-3/TRBV12-4
CDR3: CASSVVQGAGELFF

J: TRBJ2-1
V: TRBV12-3/TRBV12-4
CDR3: CASTQRTWPLAGGPSSYNEQFF

J: TRBJ2-7
V: TRBV5-6
CDR3: CASSLGQGASYEQYF

J: TRBJ2-2
V: TRBV5-1
CDR3: CASSPRTQTGNTGELFF

J: TRBJ1-2
V: TRBV3-1
CDR3: CASSQFTGANYGYTF

J: TRBJ1-1
V: TRBV7-8
CDR3: CASSLAVFSPEAFF

J: TRBJ1-6
V: TRBV12-3/TRBV12-4
CDR3: CASSLIAGSPLHF

J: TRBJ2-3
V: TRBV29-1
CDR3: CSETRDRGSDTQYF

J: TRBJ1-1
V: TRBV12-3/TRBV12-4
CDR3: CASSFLDRGRGTEAFF

J: TRBJ2-1
V: TRBV10-3
CDR3: CAIRAFDPSSYNEQFF

J: TRBJ2-1
V: TRBV6-1
CDR3: CASSLAAVNEQFF

J: TRBJ2-7
V: TRBV6-4
CDR3: CASTKTSGRDEQYF

J: TRBJ2-1
V: TRBV14
CDR3: CASSQSGRVIHEQFF

J: TRBJ2-7
V: TRBV12-3/TRBV12-4
CDR3: CASSFRGGSSEQYF

J: TRBJ1-2
V: TRBV30
CDR3: CAWNQGQYGYTF

J: TRBJ2-3
V: TRBV5-1
CDR3: CASSRERSWDTQYF

J: TRBJ2-3
V: TRBV5-1
CDR3: CASSASGPSTDTQYF

J: TRBJ2-7
V: TRBV18
CDR3: CASSPRASGEQYF

J: TRBJ2-2
V: TRBV3-1
CDR3: CASSQGLAGADTGELFF

J: TRBJ2-7
V: TRBV3-1
CDR3: CASSPQGGAYEQYF

J: TRBJ2-2
V: TRBV5-1
CDR3: CASSPRDSYTGELFF

J: TRBJ2-4
V: TRBV15
CDR3: CATSRVVAGGIQYF